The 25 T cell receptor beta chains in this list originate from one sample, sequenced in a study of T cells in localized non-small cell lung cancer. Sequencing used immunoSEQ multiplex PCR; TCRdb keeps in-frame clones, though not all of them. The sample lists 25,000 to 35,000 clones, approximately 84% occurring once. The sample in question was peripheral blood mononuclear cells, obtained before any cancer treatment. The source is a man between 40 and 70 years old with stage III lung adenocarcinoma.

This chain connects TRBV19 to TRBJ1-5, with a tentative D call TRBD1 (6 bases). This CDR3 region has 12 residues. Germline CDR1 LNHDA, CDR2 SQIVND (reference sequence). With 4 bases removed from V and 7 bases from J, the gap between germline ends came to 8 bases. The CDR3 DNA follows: TGTGCCAGTAGTACAGGGGTCCAGCCCCAGCATTTT. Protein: CASSTGVQPQHF.

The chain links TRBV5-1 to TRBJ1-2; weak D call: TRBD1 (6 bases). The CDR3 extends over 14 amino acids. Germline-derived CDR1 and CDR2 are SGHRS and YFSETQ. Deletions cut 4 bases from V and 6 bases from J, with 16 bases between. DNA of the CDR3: TGCGCCAGCAGCCGCCGACAGGAGGCGGATGGCTACACCTTC. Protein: CASSRRQEADGYTF. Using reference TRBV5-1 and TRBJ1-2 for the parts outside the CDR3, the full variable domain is KAGVTQTPRYLIKTRGQQVTLSCSPISGHRSVSWYQQTPGQGLQFLFEYFSETQRNKGNFPGRFSGRQFSNSRSEMNVSTLELGDSALYLCASSRRQEADGYTFGSGTRLTVV.

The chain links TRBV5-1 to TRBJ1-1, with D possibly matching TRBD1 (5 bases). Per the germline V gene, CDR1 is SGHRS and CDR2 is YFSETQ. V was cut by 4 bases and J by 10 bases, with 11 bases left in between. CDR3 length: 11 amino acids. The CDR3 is CASSGRRGAFF. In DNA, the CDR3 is TGCGCCAGCAGCGGTCGAAGGGGAGCTTTCTTT. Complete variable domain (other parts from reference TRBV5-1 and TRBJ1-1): KAGVTQTPRYLIKTRGQQVTLSCSPISGHRSVSWYQQTPGQGLQFLFEYFSETQRNKGNFPGRFSGRQFSNSRSEMNVSTLELGDSALYLCASSGRRGAFFGQGTRLTVV.

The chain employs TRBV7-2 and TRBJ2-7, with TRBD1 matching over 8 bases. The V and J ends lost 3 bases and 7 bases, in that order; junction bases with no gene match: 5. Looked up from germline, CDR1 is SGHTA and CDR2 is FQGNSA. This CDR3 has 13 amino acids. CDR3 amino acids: CASSFDRGSEQYF. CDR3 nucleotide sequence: TGTGCCAGCAGCTTCGACAGGGGCAGTGAGCAGTACTTC.

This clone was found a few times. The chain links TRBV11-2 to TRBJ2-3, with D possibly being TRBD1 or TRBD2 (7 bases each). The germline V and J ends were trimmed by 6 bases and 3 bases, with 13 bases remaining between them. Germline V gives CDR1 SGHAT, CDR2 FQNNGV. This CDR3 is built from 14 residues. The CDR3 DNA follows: TGTGCCAGCAGTCGGCAGGGGGGGACAGATACGCAGTATTTT. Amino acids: CASSRQGGTDTQYF. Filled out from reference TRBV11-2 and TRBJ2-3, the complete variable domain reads EAGVAQSPRYKIIEKRQSVAFWCNPISGHATLYWYQQILGQGPKLLIQFQNNGVVDDSQLPKDRFSAERLKGVDSTLKIQPAKLEDSAVYLCASSRQGGTDTQYFGPGTRLTVL.

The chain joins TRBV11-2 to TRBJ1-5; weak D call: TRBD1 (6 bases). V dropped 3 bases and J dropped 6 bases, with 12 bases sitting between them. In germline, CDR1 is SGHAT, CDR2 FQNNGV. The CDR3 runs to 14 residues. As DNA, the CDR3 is TGTGCCAGCAGCTTCTTGGGAGGGGGTCAGCCCCAGCATTTT. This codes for CASSFLGGGQPQHF.

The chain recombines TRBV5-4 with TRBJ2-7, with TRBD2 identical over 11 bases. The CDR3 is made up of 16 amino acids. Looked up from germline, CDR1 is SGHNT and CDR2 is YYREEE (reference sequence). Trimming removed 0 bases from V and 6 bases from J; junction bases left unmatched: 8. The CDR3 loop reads CASSLGPSSGGFEQYV. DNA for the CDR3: TGTGCCAGCAGCTTGGGGCCCTCTAGCGGGGGGTTCGAGCAGTACGTC.

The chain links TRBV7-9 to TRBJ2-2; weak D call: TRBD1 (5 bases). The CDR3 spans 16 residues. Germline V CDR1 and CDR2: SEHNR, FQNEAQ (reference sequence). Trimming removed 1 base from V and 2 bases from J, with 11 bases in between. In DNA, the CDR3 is TGTGCCAGCAGCTTAGTTGGGGCGGAAAACACCGGGGAGCTGTTTTTT. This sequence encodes CASSLVGAENTGELFF.

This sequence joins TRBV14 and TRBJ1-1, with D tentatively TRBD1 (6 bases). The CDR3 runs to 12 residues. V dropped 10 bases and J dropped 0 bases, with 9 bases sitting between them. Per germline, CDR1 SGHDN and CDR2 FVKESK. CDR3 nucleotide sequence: TGTGCCACCCAGGGGCTGAACACTGAAGCTTTCTTT. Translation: CATQGLNTEAFF.

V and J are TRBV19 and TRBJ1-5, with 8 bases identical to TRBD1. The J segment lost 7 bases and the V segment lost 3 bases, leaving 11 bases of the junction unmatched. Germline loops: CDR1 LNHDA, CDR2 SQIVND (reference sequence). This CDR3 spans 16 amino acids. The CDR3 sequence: CASSIGTGLLGQPQHF. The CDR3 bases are TGTGCCAGTAGTATCGGGACAGGCCTACTGGGGCAGCCCCAGCATTTT.

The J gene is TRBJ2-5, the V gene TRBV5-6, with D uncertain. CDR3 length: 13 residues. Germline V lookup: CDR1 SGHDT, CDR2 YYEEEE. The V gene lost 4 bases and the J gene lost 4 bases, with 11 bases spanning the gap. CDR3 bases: TGTGCCAGCAGCCCCGCGTTCGGAGAGACCCAGTACTTC. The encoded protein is CASSPAFGETQYF. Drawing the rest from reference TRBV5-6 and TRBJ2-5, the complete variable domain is DAGVTQSPTHLIKTRGQQVTLRCSPKSGHDTVSWYQQALGQGPQFIFQYYEEEERQRGNFPDRFSGHQFPNYSSELNVNALLLGDSALYLCASSPAFGETQYFGPGTRLLVL.

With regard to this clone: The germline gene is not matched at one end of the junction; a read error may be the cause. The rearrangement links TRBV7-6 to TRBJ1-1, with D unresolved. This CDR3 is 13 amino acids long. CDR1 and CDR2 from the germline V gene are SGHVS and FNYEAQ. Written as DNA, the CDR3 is TGTGCCAGCAGATTAGCAGTTTCCACTGAAGCTTTCTTT. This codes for CASRLAVSTEAFF. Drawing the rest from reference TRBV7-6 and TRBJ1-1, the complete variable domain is GAGVSQSPRYKVTKRGQDVALRCDPISGHVSLYWYRQALGQGPEFLTYFNYEAQQDKSGLPNDRFSAERPEGSISTLTIQRTEQRDSAMYRCASRLAVSTEAFFGQGTRLTVV.

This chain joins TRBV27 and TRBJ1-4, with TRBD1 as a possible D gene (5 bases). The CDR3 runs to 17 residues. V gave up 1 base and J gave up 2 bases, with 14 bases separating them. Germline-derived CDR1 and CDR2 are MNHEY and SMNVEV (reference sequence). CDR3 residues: CASSLWTPGTTNEKLFF. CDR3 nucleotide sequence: TGTGCCAGCAGTTTATGGACCCCCGGGACCACTAATGAAAAACTGTTTTTT.

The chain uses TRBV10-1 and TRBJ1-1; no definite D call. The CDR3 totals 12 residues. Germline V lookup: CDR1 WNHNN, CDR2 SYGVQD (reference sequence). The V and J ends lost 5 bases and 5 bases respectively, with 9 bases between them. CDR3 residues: CASSNRRTEAFF. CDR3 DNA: TGCGCCAGCAGTAATCGGAGAACTGAAGCTTTCTTT.

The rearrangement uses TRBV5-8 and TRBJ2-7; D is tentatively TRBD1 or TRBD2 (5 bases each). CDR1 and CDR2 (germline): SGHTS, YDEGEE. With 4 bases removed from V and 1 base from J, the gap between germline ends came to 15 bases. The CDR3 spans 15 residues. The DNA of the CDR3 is TGTGCCAGCAGCCGGCGAGGGACCGATTCCTACGAGCAGTACTTC. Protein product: CASSRRGTDSYEQYF.

The DNA of the CDR3 is TGTGCCAGCAGTTTCGCCGGGGTGGACACCGGGGAGCTGTTTTTT. Amino acids: CASSFAGVDTGELFF. The chain recombines TRBV27 with TRBJ2-2, with D possibly being TRBD2 (5 bases). The CDR3 totals 15 residues. In germline, CDR1 is MNHEY, CDR2 SMNVEV (reference sequence). V was shortened by 3 bases and J by 3 bases, with 11 bases between the two germline ends.

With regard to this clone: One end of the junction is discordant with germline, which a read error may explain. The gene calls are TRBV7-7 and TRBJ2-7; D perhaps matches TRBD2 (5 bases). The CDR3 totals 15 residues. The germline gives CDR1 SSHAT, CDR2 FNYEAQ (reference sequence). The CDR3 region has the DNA TGTGCTAGCAGCTTGGCTGTCGGGGTCACCTACGAGCAGTACTTC. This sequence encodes CASSLAVGVTYEQYF.

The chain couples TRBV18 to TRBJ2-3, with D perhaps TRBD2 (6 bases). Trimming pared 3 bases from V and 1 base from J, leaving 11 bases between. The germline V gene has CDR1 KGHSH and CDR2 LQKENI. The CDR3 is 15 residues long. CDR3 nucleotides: TGTGCCAGCTCACCCGCCAGGAGGGGCACAGATACGCAGTATTTT. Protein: CASSPARRGTDTQYF.

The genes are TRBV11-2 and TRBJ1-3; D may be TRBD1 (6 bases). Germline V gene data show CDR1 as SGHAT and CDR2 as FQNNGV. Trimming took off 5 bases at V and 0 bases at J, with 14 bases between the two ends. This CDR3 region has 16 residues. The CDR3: CASSPGGLGSGNTIYF. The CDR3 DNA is TGTGCCAGCAGCCCTGGGGGCTTGGGCTCTGGAAACACCATATATTTT.

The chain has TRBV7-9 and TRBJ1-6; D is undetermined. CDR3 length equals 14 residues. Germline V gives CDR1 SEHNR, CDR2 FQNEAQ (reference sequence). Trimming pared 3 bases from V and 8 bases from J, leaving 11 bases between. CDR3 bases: TGTGCCAGCAGCTTTCAGGATCTGGATTCACCCCTCCACTTT. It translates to CASSFQDLDSPLHF.

CDR3 protein: CASTSGWANYGYTF. The CDR3 nucleotides read TGTGCCAGTACGAGCGGATGGGCTAACTATGGCTACACCTTC. V and J are TRBV19 and TRBJ1-2; no reliable D call. Germline-derived CDR1 and CDR2 are LNHDA and SQIVND (reference sequence). The V end lost 7 bases, the J end lost 0 bases, and 12 bases lay between the germline ends. The CDR3 is 14 residues long.

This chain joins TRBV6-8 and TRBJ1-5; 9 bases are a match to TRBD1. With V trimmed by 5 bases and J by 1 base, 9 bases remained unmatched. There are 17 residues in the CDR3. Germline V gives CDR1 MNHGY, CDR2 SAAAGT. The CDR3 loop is CASSPLRDRASNQPQHF. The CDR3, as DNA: TGTGCCAGCAGTCCGCTACGGGACAGGGCCAGCAATCAGCCCCAGCATTTT.

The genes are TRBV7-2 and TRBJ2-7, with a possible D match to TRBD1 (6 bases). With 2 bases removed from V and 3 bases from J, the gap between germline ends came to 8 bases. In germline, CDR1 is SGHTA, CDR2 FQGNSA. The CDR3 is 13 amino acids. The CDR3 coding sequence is TGTGCCAGCAGCTTAATACAGGGCTACGAGCAGTACTTC. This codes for CASSLIQGYEQYF.

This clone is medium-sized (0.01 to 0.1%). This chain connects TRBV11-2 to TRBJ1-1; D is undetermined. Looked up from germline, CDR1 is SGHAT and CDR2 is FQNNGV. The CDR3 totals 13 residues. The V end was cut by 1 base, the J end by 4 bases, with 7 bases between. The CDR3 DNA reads TGTGCCAGCAGCTTAGGCCAGGCCACTGAAGCTTTCTTT. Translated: CASSLGQATEAFF.

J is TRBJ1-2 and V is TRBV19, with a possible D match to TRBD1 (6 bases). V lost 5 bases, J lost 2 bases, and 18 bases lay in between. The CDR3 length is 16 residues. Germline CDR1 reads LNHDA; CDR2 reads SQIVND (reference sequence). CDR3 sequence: CASSPTLGGGNYGYTF. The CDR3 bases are TGTGCCAGTAGTCCCACCCTAGGGGGGGGAAACTATGGCTACACCTTC.